This is a list of T cell receptor beta chains from one sample in a study of cytomegalovirus exposure and HLA in healthy donors. The data were produced by immunoSEQ multiplex PCR, yet TCRdb's version contains in-frame clones alone and is incomplete. The sample has 100,000 or so clones; approximately 72% are singletons. Sequences were obtained from PBMCs. All receptors come from a woman aged 40 to 50 in good health and CMV-seronegative. The CDR3 runs from the conserved cysteine through the conserved F or W. Fields, in order: J gene, V gene, clone size, CDR3 length, D gene, CDR3 protein, CDR3 DNA. The D gene is left open where the match is weak. Clone size is stated in some rows and not others, as once, few, many or a class when expanded.

J: TRBJ2-5
V: TRBV11-3
size: once
length: 15
D: TRBD2
CDR3: CASSMTSGRGETQYF
DNA: TGTGCCAGCAGCATGACTAGCGGGAGAGGAGAGACCCAGTACTTC

J: TRBJ2-1
V: TRBV27
size: .
length: 17
D: TRBD1
CDR3: CASSLPSGTGKPNEQFF
DNA: TGTGCCAGCAGTTTACCCTCGGGGACAGGGAAGCCGAATGAGCAGTTCTTC

J: TRBJ2-5
V: TRBV27
size: .
length: 13
D: .
CDR3: CASSPGVWETQYF
DNA: TGTGCCAGCAGTCCAGGGGTTTGGGAGACCCAGTACTTC

J: TRBJ1-2
V: TRBV29-1
size: .
length: 15
D: .
CDR3: CSVEDRETPIYGYTF
DNA: TGCAGCGTTGAAGACAGGGAAACTCCAATCTATGGCTACACCTTC

J: TRBJ1-5
V: TRBV5-5
size: .
length: 15
D: .
CDR3: CASSWERQVDQPQHF
DNA: TGTGCCAGCAGCTGGGAACGACAGGTAGATCAGCCCCAGCATTTT

J: TRBJ2-7
V: TRBV28
size: once
length: 12
D: .
CDR3: CASSLIFYEQYF
DNA: TGTGCCAGCAGTTTAATATTCTACGAGCAGTACTTC

J: TRBJ2-7
V: TRBV6-5
size: .
length: 14
D: .
CDR3: CASSYDIGSYEQYF
DNA: TGTGCCAGCAGTTACGACATAGGATCCTACGAGCAGTACTTC

J: TRBJ2-1
V: TRBV10-3
size: .
length: 13
D: .
CDR3: CATGQNSYNEQFF
DNA: TGTGCCACCGGACAGAACTCCTACAATGAGCAGTTCTTC

J: TRBJ2-1
V: TRBV6-4
size: medium-sized
length: 14
D: TRBD1
CDR3: CASSDSTGGDEQFF
DNA: TGTGCCAGCAGTGACTCGACAGGGGGCGATGAGCAGTTCTTC

J: TRBJ2-3
V: TRBV19
size: .
length: 15
D: .
CDR3: CASSLRTAGTDTQYF
DNA: TGTGCCAGTAGTCTCCGCACAGCGGGTACAGATACGCAGTATTTT

J: TRBJ2-1
V: TRBV7-9
size: .
length: 14
D: TRBD1
CDR3: CSSSPWTGYNEQFF
DNA: TGTTCCAGCAGCCCCTGGACAGGGTACAATGAGCAGTTCTTC

J: TRBJ2-3
V: TRBV12-5
size: .
length: 14
D: .
CDR3: CASGPGELQYTQYF
DNA: TGTGCTAGTGGTCCGGGAGAACTACAGTATACGCAGTATTTT

J: TRBJ2-7
V: TRBV13
size: few
length: 13
D: .
CDR3: CASSPRLIYEQYF
DNA: TGTGCCAGCAGCCCGAGACTGATCTACGAGCAGTACTTC

J: TRBJ2-7
V: TRBV29-1
size: .
length: 13
D: .
CDR3: CSVGDTTSYEQYF
DNA: TGCAGCGTTGGGGACACAACGTCCTACGAGCAGTACTTC

J: TRBJ2-7
V: TRBV11-2
size: .
length: 16
D: TRBD2
CDR3: CASSLSGLAYSYEQYF
DNA: TGTGCCAGCAGCTTATCGGGACTAGCCTACTCCTACGAGCAGTACTTC

J: TRBJ1-2
V: TRBV30
size: .
length: 11
D: .
CDR3: CAGRGNYGYTF
DNA: TGTGCCGGAAGGGGGAACTATGGCTACACCTTC

J: TRBJ2-7
V: TRBV4-2
size: .
length: 15
D: TRBD2
CDR3: CASSQDSGSSYEQYF
DNA: TGTGCCAGCAGCCAAGATAGCGGGAGTTCCTACGAGCAGTACTTC

J: TRBJ2-5
V: TRBV5-4
size: .
length: 15
D: .
CDR3: CASSSTVSAQETQYF
DNA: TGTGCCAGCAGCTCTACTGTGAGCGCACAAGAGACCCAGTACTTC

J: TRBJ1-5
V: TRBV15
size: .
length: 14
D: .
CDR3: CATSRVQGTQPQHF
DNA: TGTGCCACCAGCAGGGTTCAGGGGACCCAGCCCCAGCATTTT

J: TRBJ2-1
V: TRBV27
size: .
length: 17
D: .
CDR3: CASSSYLSALDWNEQFF
DNA: TGTGCCAGCAGTTCCTACTTATCTGCCCTGGACTGGAATGAGCAGTTCTTC

J: TRBJ2-1
V: TRBV5-1
size: once
length: 13
D: .
CDR3: CASSLQRLEEQFF
DNA: TGCGCCAGCAGCTTGCAACGACTCGAGGAGCAGTTCTTC

J: TRBJ2-5
V: TRBV19
size: few
length: 15
D: TRBD1
CDR3: CASSIFGQGRETQYF
DNA: TGTGCCAGTAGTATATTCGGACAGGGGAGAGAGACCCAGTACTTC

J: TRBJ2-1
V: TRBV10-2
size: .
length: 15
D: .
CDR3: CASSDFAGRGDEQFF
DNA: TGCGCCAGCAGTGACTTTGCGGGACGGGGAGATGAGCAGTTCTTC

J: TRBJ2-5
V: TRBV30
size: few
length: 15
D: TRBD1
CDR3: CAWRTGQADQETQYF
DNA: TGTGCCTGGAGGACAGGACAGGCGGATCAAGAGACCCAGTACTTC

J: TRBJ2-6
V: TRBV2
size: .
length: 20
D: .
CDR3: CASSEALLSVLDSGANVLTF
DNA: TGTGCCAGCAGTGAAGCGCTTCTTTCGGTGCTAGACTCTGGGGCCAACGTCCTGACTTTC

J: TRBJ2-6
V: TRBV30
size: .
length: 17
D: .
CDR3: CAWSVRRVSSGANVLTF
DNA: TGTGCCTGGAGTGTACGGCGGGTGAGCTCTGGGGCCAACGTCCTGACTTTC

J: TRBJ1-5
V: TRBV19
size: few
length: 15
D: .
CDR3: CASSASTGFNQPQHF
DNA: TGTGCCAGTAGTGCGTCTACAGGGTTCAATCAGCCCCAGCATTTT

J: TRBJ2-1
V: TRBV7-7
size: .
length: 15
D: TRBD1
CDR3: CASSSGTGGYNEQFF
DNA: TGTGCTAGCAGCTCAGGGACAGGGGGCTACAATGAGCAGTTCTTC

J: TRBJ2-5
V: TRBV5-4
size: .
length: 12
D: .
CDR3: CASSLSGETQYF
DNA: TGTGCCAGCAGCTTGAGCGGTGAGACCCAGTACTTC

J: TRBJ1-6
V: TRBV5-6
size: .
length: 14
D: TRBD1
CDR3: CASSHRDRSSPLHF
DNA: TGTGCCAGCAGCCACCGGGACAGATCCTCACCCCTCCACTTT

J: TRBJ2-5
V: TRBV7-6
size: .
length: 17
D: TRBD2
CDR3: CASSLAPSGRASGTQYF
DNA: TGTGCCAGCAGCTTAGCGCCTAGCGGGAGGGCCTCGGGGACCCAGTACTTC

J: TRBJ1-4
V: TRBV5-8
size: .
length: 13
D: .
CDR3: CASSDTLDRIWIF
DNA: TGTGCCAGCAGCGACACCCTCGACCGAATTTGGATTTTT

J: TRBJ2-1
V: TRBV6-5
size: .
length: 15
D: .
CDR3: CASSYSLDSYNEQFF
DNA: TGTGCCAGCAGTTACTCCCTAGATTCCTACAATGAGCAGTTCTTC

J: TRBJ2-7
V: TRBV7-2
size: .
length: 15
D: TRBD2
CDR3: CASSHTSANSYEQYF
DNA: TGTGCCAGCAGCCACACTAGCGCCAACTCCTACGAGCAGTACTTC

J: TRBJ2-7
V: TRBV28
size: .
length: 14
D: TRBD1
CDR3: CASSPQGQANEQYF
DNA: TGTGCCAGCAGTCCCCAAGGACAGGCCAACGAGCAGTACTTC

J: TRBJ1-4
V: TRBV18
size: once
length: 15
D: TRBD1
CDR3: CASSPQGAVNEKLFF
DNA: TGTGCCAGCTCACCACAGGGGGCGGTTAATGAAAAGCTGTTTTTT

J: TRBJ2-7
V: TRBV2
size: few
length: 14
D: .
CDR3: CASSEGGVAYEQYF
DNA: TGTGCCAGCAGTGAAGGGGGGGTTGCCTACGAGCAGTACTTC

J: TRBJ2-6
V: TRBV11-2
size: .
length: 17
D: .
CDR3: CASSLDYRVAGANVLTF
DNA: TGTGCCAGCAGCTTAGATTACAGGGTGGCGGGGGCCAACGTCCTGACTTTC

J: TRBJ1-1
V: TRBV7-2
size: .
length: 14
D: .
CDR3: CASSLGGENTEAFF
DNA: TGTGCCAGCAGCTTAGGGGGGGAGAACACTGAAGCTTTCTTT

J: TRBJ2-7
V: TRBV4-3
size: .
length: 14
D: TRBD1
CDR3: CASSRDRDSDEQYF
DNA: TGCGCCAGCAGCCGAGACCGGGACAGTGACGAGCAGTACTTC

J: TRBJ1-4
V: TRBV2
size: .
length: 15
D: .
CDR3: CASSKDRQRNEKLFF
DNA: TGTGCCAGCAGTAAAGACCGACAGAGGAATGAAAAACTGTTTTTT

J: TRBJ1-1
V: TRBV7-9
size: .
length: 17
D: TRBD1
CDR3: CASSLVTNRGMNTEAFF
DNA: TGTGCCAGCAGCTTAGTGACAAACAGGGGAATGAACACTGAAGCTTTCTTT

J: TRBJ2-3
V: TRBV14
size: .
length: 12
D: .
CDR3: CASSPESDTQYF
DNA: TGTGCCAGCAGCCCGGAGTCAGATACGCAGTATTTT

J: TRBJ2-1
V: TRBV7-7
size: few
length: 15
D: .
CDR3: CASSLDLGGSNEQFF
DNA: TGTGCTAGCAGCTTAGATCTGGGGGGATCCAATGAGCAGTTCTTC

J: TRBJ1-3
V: TRBV18
size: .
length: 15
D: .
CDR3: CASSPRTVPGNTIYF
DNA: TGTGCCAGCTCACCGCGGACAGTTCCCGGAAACACCATATATTTT

J: TRBJ1-5
V: TRBV7-2
size: .
length: 15
D: .
CDR3: CASSLEVGGDQPQHF
DNA: TGTGCCAGCAGCTTAGAGGTCGGGGGAGATCAGCCCCAGCATTTT

J: TRBJ2-5
V: TRBV10-3
size: .
length: 16
D: TRBD2
CDR3: CAISRTSGGPEETQYF
DNA: TGTGCCATCAGTAGGACTAGCGGGGGCCCCGAGGAGACCCAGTACTTC

J: TRBJ2-1
V: TRBV10-1
size: .
length: 12
D: .
CDR3: CASSESGGEQFF
DNA: TGCGCCAGCAGTGAATCGGGCGGGGAGCAGTTCTTC

J: TRBJ2-1
V: TRBV7-6
size: .
length: 17
D: TRBD2
CDR3: CASSSVAGGFINNEQFF
DNA: TGTGCCAGCAGCAGCGTAGCGGGGGGCTTCATTAACAATGAGCAGTTCTTC

J: TRBJ2-3
V: TRBV6-1
size: .
length: 14
D: TRBD2
CDR3: CASQLGGAADTQYF
DNA: TGTGCCAGCCAGCTCGGGGGGGCCGCAGATACGCAGTATTTT

J: TRBJ1-5
V: TRBV4-2
size: few
length: 16
D: .
CDR3: CASSTRTADSNQPQHF
DNA: TGTGCCAGCAGCACTCGGACAGCCGATAGCAATCAGCCCCAGCATTTT

J: TRBJ2-1
V: TRBV7-3
size: .
length: 14
D: .
CDR3: CASSLSGGADEQFF
DNA: TGTGCCAGCAGCTTGAGCGGAGGGGCGGATGAGCAGTTCTTC

J: TRBJ1-4
V: TRBV28
size: .
length: 17
D: TRBD1
CDR3: CASTMRTGHSGNEKLFF
DNA: TGTGCCAGCACCATGAGGACAGGGCATTCTGGTAATGAAAAACTGTTTTTT

J: TRBJ2-5
V: TRBV28
size: .
length: 13
D: TRBD1
CDR3: CASKWTGVETQYF
DNA: TGTGCCAGCAAGTGGACAGGGGTAGAGACCCAGTACTTC

J: TRBJ1-1
V: TRBV7-2
size: .
length: 14
D: .
CDR3: CASSLARRNTEAFF
DNA: TGTGCCAGCAGCTTAGCCAGGCGGAACACTGAAGCTTTCTTT

J: TRBJ1-5
V: TRBV2
size: .
length: 13
D: TRBD1
CDR3: CASHKTGGQPQHF
DNA: TGTGCCAGCCATAAGACAGGGGGTCAGCCCCAGCATTTT

J: TRBJ1-3
V: TRBV30
size: .
length: 13
D: TRBD1
CDR3: CACGQVDRNTIYF
DNA: TGTGCCTGTGGACAGGTGGATCGAAACACCATATATTTT